This T cell receptor beta chain was captured by sequencing in a study of shared clonotypes between healthy human individuals. From CD4+ cells came CD45RA+ naive and CD45RA-negative memory subsets. Some clones are missing from TCRdb's copy, which holds only in-frame ones; the method was immunoSEQ multiplex PCR. The sample carries 2.3 million or so clones, more than 85% recorded once. The CDR3 is 19 amino acids. Per the germline V gene, CDR1 is SGHVS and CDR2 is FQNEAQ. V was shortened by 6 bases and J by 3 bases, with 30 bases between the two germline ends. This chain uses TRBV7-8 with TRBJ2-7, with D possibly TRBD1 on 5 matching bases. The receptor comes from a man aged 18 to 29 in good health. Some clones in this sample may be carry-over from other donors' samples. Material: naive CD4+ T cells from PBMCs. Subset given: CD45RA+ positively selected. For the CDR3, the DNA is TGTGCCAGCAGTATAGGAAAGCAGGATATTTGGCAGGGAATCTACGAGCAGTACTTC. It translates to CASSIGKQDIWQGIYEQYF.